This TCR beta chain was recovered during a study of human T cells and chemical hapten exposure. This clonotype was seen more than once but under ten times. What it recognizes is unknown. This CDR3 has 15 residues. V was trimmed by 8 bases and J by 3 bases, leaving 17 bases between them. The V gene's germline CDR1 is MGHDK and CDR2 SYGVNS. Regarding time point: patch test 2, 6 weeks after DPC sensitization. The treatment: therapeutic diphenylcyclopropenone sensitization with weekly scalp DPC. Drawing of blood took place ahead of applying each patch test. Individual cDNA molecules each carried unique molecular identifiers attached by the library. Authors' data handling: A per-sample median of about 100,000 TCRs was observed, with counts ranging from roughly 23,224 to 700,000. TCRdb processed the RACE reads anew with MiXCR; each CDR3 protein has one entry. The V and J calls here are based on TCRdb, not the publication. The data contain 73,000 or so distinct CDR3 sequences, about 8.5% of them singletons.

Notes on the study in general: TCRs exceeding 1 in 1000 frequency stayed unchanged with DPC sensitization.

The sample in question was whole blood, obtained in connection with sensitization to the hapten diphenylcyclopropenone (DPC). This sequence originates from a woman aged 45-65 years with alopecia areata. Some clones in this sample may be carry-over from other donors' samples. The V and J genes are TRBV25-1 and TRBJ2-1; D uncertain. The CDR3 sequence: CASSFGPEDYNEQFF. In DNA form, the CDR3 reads TGTGCCAGCTCCTTTGGGCCCGAAGACTACAATGAGCAGTTCTTC.